This T cell receptor beta chain was sequenced during a study of blood T cell repertoires in COVID-19. At the level of the study: There were acute and convalescent COVID-19 samples, and they came from the United States, Italy and Spain. Nucleic acid was either cDNA or gDNA, and it came from T cells, B-cell-depleted T cells, or PBMCs.

Original processing methods: Nucleated cell number was recorded as an estimate derived from reference gene primer amplification. Clones were read by immunoSEQ multiplex PCR, and TCRdb kept only the in-frame ones, dropping some. D and trimming come from the DNA, and the V and J calls and clone size come from that table. The sample carries roughly 150,000 clones, under 90% recorded once. The CDR3 is 14 residues long. Germline V CDR1 and CDR2: LGHDT, YNNKEL (reference sequence). The V end was cut by 0 bases, the J end by 10 bases, with 13 bases between. The receptor's source is a human donor in a cohort sampled during active COVID-19. The chain links TRBV3-1 (or the pseudogene TRBV3-2) to TRBJ2-1; no firm D call. Sample: peripheral blood. The CDR3 region has the DNA TGTGCCAGCAGCCAAGAAGGAACCCCCAGGGAGCAGTTCTTC. It is translated as CASSQEGTPREQFF.